A selection of T cell receptor beta chains follows, all from one sample in a study of blood T cell repertoires in COVID-19. Some clones are missing from TCRdb's copy, which holds only in-frame ones; the method was immunoSEQ multiplex PCR. The sample holds about 150,000 clones, approximately 82% seen once. Material: peripheral blood. These receptors all stem from a woman in her seventies who had recovered from COVID-19. Both conserved end residues are part of each CDR3. A D gene is named only where the DNA matches it firmly. Size values are once, few and many counts, or a class for expanded clones, and some rows have none.

abundance,d_gene,j_gene,v_gene,CDR3nt,CDR3aa
-,TRBD1,TRBJ2-7,TRBV5-1,TGCGCCAGCAGCCAAGGGGACAGGTCCTACGAGCAGTACTTC,CASSQGDRSYEQYF
-,-,TRBJ1-1,TRBV7-2,TGTGCCAGCAGCGCCGGGAGGGGCACTGAAGCTTTCTTT,CASSAGRGTEAFF
-,TRBD1,TRBJ2-2,TRBV5-4,TGTGCCAGCAGCTCCGACCTCCAGGGGGCGACCACCGGGGAGCTGTTTTTT,CASSSDLQGATTGELFF
once,-,TRBJ2-7,TRBV28,TGTGCCAGCAGTTTTACCGGCCAGGGGAGGGAGTACTTC,CASSFTGQGREYF
-,TRBD1,TRBJ1-3,TRBV18,TGTGCCAGCTCACCGGGACAGGGGTCGGACACCATATATTTT,CASSPGQGSDTIYF
-,-,TRBJ2-7,TRBV7-9,TGTGCCAGCAGCACGCAGGTCTCGTACGAGCAGTACTTC,CASSTQVSYEQYF
-,-,TRBJ2-3,TRBV19,TGTGCCAGTAGCGGGGAGGTACGAGATACGCAGTATTTT,CASSGEVRDTQYF
medium-sized,TRBD2,TRBJ2-3,TRBV30,TGTGCCTGGAGCCTGACTAGCGGGAGGGCAGATACGCAGTATTTT,CAWSLTSGRADTQYF
-,-,TRBJ1-2,TRBV18,TGTGCCAGCTCACCCCCACCGGGAGCCCGCTATGGCTACACCTTC,CASSPPPGARYGYTF
-,-,TRBJ2-1,TRBV18,TGTGCCAGCTCACCGCCACGTGGGGGGGCCTCCTACAATGAGCAGTTCTTC,CASSPPRGGASYNEQFF
-,TRBD1,TRBJ1-2,TRBV19,TGTGCCAGTAGTATAGGGACAGGAGACTCACTCTATGGCTACACCTTC,CASSIGTGDSLYGYTF
-,-,TRBJ1-1,TRBV28,TGTGCCAGCAGTAGTACAGGGCTCGGCACTGAAGCTTTCTTT,CASSSTGLGTEAFF
-,TRBD2,TRBJ2-1,TRBV6-6,TGTGCCAGCAAACCCGGGACTAGCGGGACCAATGAGCAGTTCTTC,CASKPGTSGTNEQFF
-,-,TRBJ2-1,TRBV5-1,TGCGCCAGCAAAATGGGGGGTAACAATGAGCAGTTCTTC,CASKMGGNNEQFF
-,-,TRBJ1-2,TRBV29-1,TGCAGCGTTGAAGATACGGGCAGGGGTAACTATGGCTACACCTTC,CSVEDTGRGNYGYTF
-,TRBD1,TRBJ2-3,TRBV9,TGTGCCAGCAGCGTAGGGGACAGGGCCCCAGATACGCAGTATTTT,CASSVGDRAPDTQYF
once,-,TRBJ1-3,TRBV7-9,TGTGCCCCGGGAGGGCTCTCTGGAAACACCATATATTTT,CAPGGLSGNTIYF
-,TRBD2,TRBJ2-1,TRBV5-4,TGTGCCAGCAGCTTGGGTGACCTAGCGGGGTACAATGAGCAGTTCTTC,CASSLGDLAGYNEQFF
-,TRBD2,TRBJ2-7,TRBV27,TGTGCCAGCAGTTTATTGGGGGGGAGCTCCTACGAGCAGTACTTC,CASSLLGGSSYEQYF
-,-,TRBJ2-7,TRBV7-9,TGTGCCAGCAGAGCCGGGAGCTCCTACGAGCAGTACTTC,CASRAGSSYEQYF
-,-,TRBJ1-4,TRBV5-3,TGTGCCAGAAGGGGCTTCGTGGAACTGTTTTTT,CARRGFVELFF
-,-,TRBJ2-7,TRBV7-9,TGTGCCAGCAGCCCCGGGGATTACGAGCAGTACTTC,CASSPGDYEQYF
-,TRBD2,TRBJ2-1,TRBV15,TGTGCCACCAGCATGGGGCTAGCGGACCTAGAGTTCTTC,CATSMGLADLEFF
-,-,TRBJ2-3,TRBV6-5,TGTGCCAGCAGTTACGGAGGGACAGATACGCAGTATTTT,CASSYGGTDTQYF
once,-,TRBJ2-7,TRBV19,TGTGCCAGTAGTAATAACCAAGGGGCCACCTACGAGCAGTACTTC,CASSNNQGATYEQYF
-,-,TRBJ1-5,TRBV21-1,TGTGCCAGCAGCAAAAGTGGTCGCCGCGTTTTTTGCAATCAGCCCCAGCATTTT,CASSKSGRRVFCNQPQHF
-,-,TRBJ1-1,TRBV2,TGTGCCAGCAGTGAAACAGGGTTGGGCGAAGCTTTCTTT,CASSETGLGEAFF
-,TRBD1,TRBJ1-6,TRBV27,TGTGCCAGCAGGCTCATTCCGGGACAGGGGGATTCACCCCTCCACTTT,CASRLIPGQGDSPLHF
-,TRBD2,TRBJ2-2,TRBV7-3,TGTGCCAGCAGCCTAGCGGGTTGGGGGACCGGGGAGCTGTTTTTT,CASSLAGWGTGELFF
-,-,TRBJ1-2,TRBV6-1,TGTGCCAGCAGTGAGACTTTCCCGCGGGGCACCCTGTTCTATGGCTACACCTTC,CASSETFPRGTLFYGYTF
-,-,TRBJ1-5,TRBV6-1,TGTGCCAGCAGTGATGGCCTAGGGGGGCCCCAGCATTTT,CASSDGLGGPQHF
-,-,TRBJ1-6,TRBV7-3,TGTGCCAGCAGCTTGGCGGTAAATTCACCCCTCCACTTT,CASSLAVNSPLHF
-,TRBD2,TRBJ2-1,TRBV28,TGTGCCACCACGGGAGGAGCCCCCTACAATGAGCAGTTCTTC,CATTGGAPYNEQFF
-,TRBD1,TRBJ2-1,TRBV9,TGTGCCAGCCTTCCATGGGACAGCGAAAACAATGAGCAGTTCTTC,CASLPWDSENNEQFF
-,TRBD2,TRBJ2-1,TRBV5-5,TGTGCCAGCAGCTTTGTGAAACTAGCGGAATACAATGAGCAGTTCTTC,CASSFVKLAEYNEQFF